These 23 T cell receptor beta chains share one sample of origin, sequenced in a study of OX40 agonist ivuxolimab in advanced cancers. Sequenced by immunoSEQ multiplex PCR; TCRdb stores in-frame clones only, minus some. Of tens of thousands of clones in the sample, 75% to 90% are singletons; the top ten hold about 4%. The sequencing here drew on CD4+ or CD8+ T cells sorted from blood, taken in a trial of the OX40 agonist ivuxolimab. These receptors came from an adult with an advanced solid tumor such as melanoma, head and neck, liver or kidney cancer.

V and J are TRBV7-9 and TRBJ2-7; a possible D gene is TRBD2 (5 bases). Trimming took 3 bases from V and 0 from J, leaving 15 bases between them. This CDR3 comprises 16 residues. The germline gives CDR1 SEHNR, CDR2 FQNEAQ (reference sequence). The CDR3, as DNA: TGTGCCAGCAGCTTTGTCGGACTCAGGAGCTCCTACGAGCAGTACTTC. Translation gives CASSFVGLRSSYEQYF.

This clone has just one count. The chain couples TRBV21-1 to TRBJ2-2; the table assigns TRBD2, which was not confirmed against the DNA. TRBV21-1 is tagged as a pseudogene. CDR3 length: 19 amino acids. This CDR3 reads CASSKKPARLAGEDGELFF. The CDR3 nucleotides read TGTGCCAGCAGCAAAAAGCCTGCGAGACTAGCGGGAGAGGACGGGGAGCTGTTTTTT.

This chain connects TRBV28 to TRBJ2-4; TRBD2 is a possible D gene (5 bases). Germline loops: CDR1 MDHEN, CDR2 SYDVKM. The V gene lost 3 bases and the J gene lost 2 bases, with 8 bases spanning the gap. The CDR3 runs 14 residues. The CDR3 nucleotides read TGTGCCAGCAGTTTTGGGAGTACCAAAAACATTCAGTACTTC. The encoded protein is CASSFGSTKNIQYF.

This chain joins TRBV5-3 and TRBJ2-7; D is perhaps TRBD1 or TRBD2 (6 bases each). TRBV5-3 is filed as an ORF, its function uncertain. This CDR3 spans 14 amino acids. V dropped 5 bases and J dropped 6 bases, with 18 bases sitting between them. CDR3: CARRLVGGLREQYF. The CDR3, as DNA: TGTGCCAGAAGACTCGTAGGGGGGCTGCGCGAGCAGTACTTC.

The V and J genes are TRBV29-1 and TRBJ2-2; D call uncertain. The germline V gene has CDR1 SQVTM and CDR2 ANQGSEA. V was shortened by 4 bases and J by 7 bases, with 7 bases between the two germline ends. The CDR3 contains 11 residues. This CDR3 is CSVGGVGELFF. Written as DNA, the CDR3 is TGCAGCGTTGGGGGTGTCGGGGAGCTGTTTTTT.

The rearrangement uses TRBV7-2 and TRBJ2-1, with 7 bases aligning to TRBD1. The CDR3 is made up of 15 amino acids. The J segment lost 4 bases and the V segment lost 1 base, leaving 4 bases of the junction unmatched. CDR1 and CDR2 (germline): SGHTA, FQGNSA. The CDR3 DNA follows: TGTGCCAGCAGCTTAGTTCCGGGACAGTACAATGAGCAGTTCTTC. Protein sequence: CASSLVPGQYNEQFF.

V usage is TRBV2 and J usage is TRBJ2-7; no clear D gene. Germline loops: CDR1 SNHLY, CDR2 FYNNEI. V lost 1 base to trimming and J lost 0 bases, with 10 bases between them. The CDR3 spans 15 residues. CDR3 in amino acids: CASSEGGVSSYEQYF. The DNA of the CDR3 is TGTGCCAGCAGTGAAGGTGGAGTAAGCTCCTACGAGCAGTACTTC.

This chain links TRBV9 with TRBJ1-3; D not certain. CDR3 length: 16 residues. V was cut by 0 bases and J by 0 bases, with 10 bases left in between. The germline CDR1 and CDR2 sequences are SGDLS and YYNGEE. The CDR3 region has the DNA TGTGCCAGCAGCGTAGGTCACAGCATCTCTGGAAACACCATATATTTT. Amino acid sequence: CASSVGHSISGNTIYF. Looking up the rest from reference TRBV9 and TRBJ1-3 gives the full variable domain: DSGVTQTPKHLITATGQRVTLRCSPRSGDLSVYWYQQSLDQGLQFLIQYYNGEERAKGNILERFSAQQFPDLHSELNLSSLELGDSALYFCASSVGHSISGNTIYFGEGSWLTVV.

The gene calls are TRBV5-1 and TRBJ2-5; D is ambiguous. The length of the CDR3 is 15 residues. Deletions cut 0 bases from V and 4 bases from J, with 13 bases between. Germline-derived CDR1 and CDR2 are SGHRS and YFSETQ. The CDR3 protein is CASSLAGLRVETQYF. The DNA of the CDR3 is TGCGCCAGCAGCTTGGCCGGGCTCCGGGTAGAGACCCAGTACTTC.

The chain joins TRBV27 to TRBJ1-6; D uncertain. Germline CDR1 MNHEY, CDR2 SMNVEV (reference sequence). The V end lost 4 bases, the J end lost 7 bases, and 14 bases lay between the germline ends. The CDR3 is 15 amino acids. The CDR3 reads CASSSGGLSNSPLHF. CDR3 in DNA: TGTGCCAGCAGTTCCGGAGGCCTTAGCAATTCACCCCTCCACTTT.

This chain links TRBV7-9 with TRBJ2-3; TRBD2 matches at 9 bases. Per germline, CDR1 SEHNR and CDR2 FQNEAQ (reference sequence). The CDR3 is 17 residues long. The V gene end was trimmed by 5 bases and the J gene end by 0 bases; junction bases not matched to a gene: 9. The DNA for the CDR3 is TGTGCCAGCAGCCCGGGACTAGCAGATCCTAGCACAGATACGCAGTATTTT. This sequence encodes CASSPGLADPSTDTQYF.

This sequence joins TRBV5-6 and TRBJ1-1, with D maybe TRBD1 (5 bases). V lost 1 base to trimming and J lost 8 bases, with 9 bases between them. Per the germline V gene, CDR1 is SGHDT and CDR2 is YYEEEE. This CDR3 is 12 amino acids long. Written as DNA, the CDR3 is TGTGCCAGCAGCTTGAATCGGGGGGAAGCTTTCTTT. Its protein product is CASSLNRGEAFF.

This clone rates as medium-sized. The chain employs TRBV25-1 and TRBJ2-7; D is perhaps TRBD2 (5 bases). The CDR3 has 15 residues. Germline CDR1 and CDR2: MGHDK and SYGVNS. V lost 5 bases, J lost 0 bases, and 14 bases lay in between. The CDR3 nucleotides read TGTGCCAGCAGTAGAGGGCCCGGACCCTCCTACGAGCAGTACTTC. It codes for CASSRGPGPSYEQYF.

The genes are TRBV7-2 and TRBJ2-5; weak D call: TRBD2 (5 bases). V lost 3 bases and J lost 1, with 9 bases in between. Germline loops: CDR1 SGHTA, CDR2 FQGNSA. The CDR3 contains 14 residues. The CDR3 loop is CASSLRRGQETQYF. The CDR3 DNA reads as TGTGCCAGCAGCTTGAGACGGGGCCAAGAGACCCAGTACTTC.

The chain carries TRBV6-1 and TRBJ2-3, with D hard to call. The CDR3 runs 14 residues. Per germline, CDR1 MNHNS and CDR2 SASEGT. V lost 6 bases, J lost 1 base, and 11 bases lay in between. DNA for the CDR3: TGTGCCAGCAGAGGGAATGTAGGCACAGATACGCAGTATTTT. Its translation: CASRGNVGTDTQYF.

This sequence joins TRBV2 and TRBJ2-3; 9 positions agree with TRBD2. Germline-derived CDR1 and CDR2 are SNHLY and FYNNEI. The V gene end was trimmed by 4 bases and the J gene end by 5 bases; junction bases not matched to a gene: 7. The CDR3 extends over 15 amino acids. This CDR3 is CASSAERGAGDTQYF. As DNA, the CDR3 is TGTGCCAGCAGTGCGGAGCGGGGGGCGGGAGATACGCAGTATTTT.

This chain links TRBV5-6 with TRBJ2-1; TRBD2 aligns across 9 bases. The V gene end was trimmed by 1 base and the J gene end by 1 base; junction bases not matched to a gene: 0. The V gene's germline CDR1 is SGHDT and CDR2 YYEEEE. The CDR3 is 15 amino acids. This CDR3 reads CASSLTSGSYNEQFF. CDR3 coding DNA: TGTGCCAGCAGCTTGACTAGCGGGTCCTACAATGAGCAGTTCTTC.

CDR3 coding DNA: TGTGCCAGTAGTCCCCCGGGGGGACCTAATGAAAAACTGTTTTTT. This codes for CASSPPGGPNEKLFF. The chain is built from TRBV19 and TRBJ1-4, with a possible D match to TRBD1 (5 bases). The CDR3 spans 15 residues. Germline values: CDR1 LNHDA, CDR2 SQIVND (reference sequence). The V end lost 5 bases, the J end lost 3 bases, and 13 bases lay between the germline ends.

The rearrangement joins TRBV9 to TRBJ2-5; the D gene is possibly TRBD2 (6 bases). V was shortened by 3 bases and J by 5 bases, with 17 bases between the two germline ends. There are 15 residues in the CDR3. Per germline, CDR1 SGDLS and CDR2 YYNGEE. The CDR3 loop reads CASSASGGKMETQYF. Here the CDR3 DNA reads TGTGCCAGCAGCGCCTCCGGGGGAAAGATGGAGACCCAGTACTTC.

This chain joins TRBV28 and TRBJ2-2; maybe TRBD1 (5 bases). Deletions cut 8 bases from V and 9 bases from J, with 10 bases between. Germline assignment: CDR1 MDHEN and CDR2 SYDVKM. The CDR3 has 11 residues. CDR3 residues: CASEWGRELFF. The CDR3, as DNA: TGTGCCAGCGAATGGGGCCGGGAGCTGTTTTTT.

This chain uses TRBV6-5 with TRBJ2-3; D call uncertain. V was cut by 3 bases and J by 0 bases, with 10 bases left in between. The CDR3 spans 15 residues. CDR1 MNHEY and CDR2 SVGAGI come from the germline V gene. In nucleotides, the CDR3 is TGTGCCAGCAGTTATTCAACTGCTAGCACAGATACGCAGTATTTT. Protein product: CASSYSTASTDTQYF.

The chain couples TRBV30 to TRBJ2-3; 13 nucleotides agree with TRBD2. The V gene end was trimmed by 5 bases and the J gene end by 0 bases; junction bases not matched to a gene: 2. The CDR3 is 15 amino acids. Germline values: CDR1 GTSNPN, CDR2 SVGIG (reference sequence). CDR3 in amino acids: CAWGTSGASTDTQYF. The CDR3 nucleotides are TGTGCCTGGGGGACTAGCGGGGCCAGCACAGATACGCAGTATTTT.

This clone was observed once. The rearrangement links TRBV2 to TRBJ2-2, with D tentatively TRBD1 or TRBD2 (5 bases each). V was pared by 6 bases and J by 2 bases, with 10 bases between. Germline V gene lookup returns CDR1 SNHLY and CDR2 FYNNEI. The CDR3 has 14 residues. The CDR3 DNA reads TGTGCCAGCAGGAAGGGGACCAACACCGGGGAGCTGTTTTTT. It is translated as CASRKGTNTGELFF.